The 18 T cell receptor beta chains listed next were all sequenced from one sample in a study of T cells in localized non-small cell lung cancer. The data were produced by immunoSEQ multiplex PCR, yet TCRdb's version contains in-frame clones alone and is incomplete. The sample yields around 2,000 clones, roughly 22% seen once. The sample consisted of normal lung tissue next to the tumor, taken before any cancer treatment. These receptors were obtained from a man aged 35-69 years with stage I squamous cell lung carcinoma.

There are a few counts of this clone. The V call is TRBV11-3, the J call TRBJ2-6; D gene uncertain. V lost 5 bases and J 0 bases, leaving 11 bases between the germline ends. CDR1 and CDR2 from the germline V gene are SGHNT and YENEEA. The CDR3 covers 16 residues. In nucleotides, the CDR3 is TGTGCCAGCAGCGACATTACCTACTCTGGGGCCAACGTCCTGACTTTC. Its translation is CASSDITYSGANVLTF.

The chain employs TRBV15 and TRBJ2-5, with D possibly being TRBD1 (5 bases). The germline V gene has CDR1 LNHNV and CDR2 YYDKDF (reference sequence). V dropped 5 bases and J dropped 4 bases, with 17 bases sitting between them. The CDR3 loop spans 15 amino acids. CDR3 sequence (DNA): TGTGCCACCAGCGCCAGACTTAGTGGGGCAGAGACCCAGTACTTC. Its translation: CATSARLSGAETQYF.

This clone was observed a few times. The chain couples TRBV29-1 to TRBJ2-7; D is possibly TRBD1 (6 bases). The germline gives CDR1 SQVTM, CDR2 ANQGSEA. Trimming took off 0 bases at V and 2 bases at J, with 17 bases between the two ends. CDR3 length: 16 amino acids. CDR3 coding DNA: TGCAGCGTTGAAGAGGGGGAGACAGGTACTACCTACGAGCAGTACTTC. Protein: CSVEEGETGTTYEQYF.

By share of the sample, this clone is medium-sized (0.01 to 0.1%). This chain joins TRBV1 and TRBJ2-5; the listed D gene, TRBD2, was not tested against the DNA. TRBV1 is listed as a pseudogene. This CDR3 is 15 amino acids long. CDR3 protein: CTSTPGGGPAETQYF. In DNA form, the CDR3 reads TGCACCAGCACCCCTGGGGGGGGCCCAGCGGAGACCCAGTACTTC.

Only a few counts were recorded for this clone. The chain has TRBV19 and TRBJ1-1; TRBD1 is a possible D gene (5 bases). V was trimmed by 8 bases and J by 1 base, leaving 17 bases between them. This CDR3 region has 15 residues. Per the germline V gene, CDR1 is LNHDA and CDR2 is SQIVND (reference sequence). CDR3 amino acids: CASRGRGIWNTEAFF. DNA of the CDR3: TGTGCCAGTCGAGGGCGGGGGATTTGGAACACTGAAGCTTTCTTT.

To note about this clone: This specimen includes other DNA sequences encoding the same CDR3. This chain connects TRBV19 to TRBJ1-3, with 7 positions matching TRBD1. After removal of 3 bases from V and 1 base from J, the junction contained 3 bases not matched to a gene. Germline values: CDR1 LNHDA, CDR2 SQIVND (reference sequence). CDR3 length equals 15 residues. DNA of the CDR3: TGTGCCAGTAGTATTATACAGGGGTCTGGAAACACCATATATTTT. It translates to CASSIIQGSGNTIYF.

The chain carries TRBV19 and TRBJ1-2; TRBD1 matches 11 bases. Germline CDR1 reads LNHDA; CDR2 reads SQIVND (reference sequence). With V trimmed by 3 bases and J by 10 bases, 4 bases remained unmatched. CDR3 length: 13 amino acids. CDR3 DNA sequence: TGTGCCAGTAGTATCGGGACAGGGGGGATCTACACCTTC. As protein: CASSIGTGGIYTF.

This clone was found a few times. The rearrangement uses TRBV11-3 and TRBJ2-1; 9 bases align to TRBD2. Trimming took 3 bases from V and 4 from J; bases not matched to a gene: 4. The CDR3 sequence is 15 residues long. Germline V CDR1 and CDR2: SGHNT, YENEEA. The CDR3, as DNA: TGTGCCAGCAGCTTGGCGGGGGGGGAATACAATGAGCAGTTCTTC. As protein: CASSLAGGEYNEQFF.

The V gene is TRBV10-2, the J gene TRBJ1-2; D uncertain. Trimming removed 4 bases at V and 0 bases at J, with 9 bases between. The germline V gene encodes CDR1 WSHSY and CDR2 SAAADI. This CDR3 region has 14 residues. The CDR3 reads CASSADHTNYGYTF. The CDR3 region has the DNA TGCGCCAGCAGTGCAGACCATACTAACTATGGCTACACCTTC.

This clone occurred a few times. V and J are TRBV6-8 and TRBJ1-1; no clear D. The length of the CDR3 is 12 residues. Germline V gene lookup returns CDR1 MNHGY and CDR2 SAAAGT. Trimming stripped 6 bases from V and 3 bases from J, with 8 bases between. The CDR3 sequence: CASRDRHTEAFF. In DNA form, the CDR3 reads TGTGCCAGCAGAGATAGGCACACTGAAGCTTTCTTT.

The V gene is TRBV28, the J gene TRBJ2-1; the D gene is possibly TRBD1 (6 bases). CDR3 length: 18 amino acids. Germline CDR1 MDHEN, CDR2 SYDVKM. Trimming cost V 5 bases and J 8 bases, with 28 bases left between them. The CDR3 coding sequence is TGTGCCAGCAGTGGCGGAGTCCGAAGCAGGGGCCACCCCGATGAGCAGTTCTTC. It encodes CASSGGVRSRGHPDEQFF.

This clone has only a few counts. J is TRBJ2-7 and V is TRBV7-5; the table assigns TRBD1, which was not confirmed against the DNA. TRBV7-5 represents a pseudogene. The CDR3 is 16 amino acids. CDR3 loop: CASRTLDTGGRAEQYF. The DNA for the CDR3 is TGTGCCAGCAGGACACTTGACACAGGGGGTCGGGCCGAGCAGTACTTC.

This clone was seen more than once but under ten times. The chain links TRBV19 to TRBJ2-2; 8 nucleotides match TRBD2. J was trimmed by 5 bases and V by 3 bases; bases with no gene match: 8. CDR3 length: 16 amino acids. CDR1 and CDR2 (germline): LNHDA, SQIVND (reference sequence). The DNA of the CDR3 is TGTGCCAGTAGTATTTTGCTAGCGGGCCCTACCGGGGAGCTGTTTTTT. It encodes CASSILLAGPTGELFF.

By its share, this clone is medium-sized. The V call is TRBV11-3, the J call TRBJ2-5, with no clear D. Trimming cost V 3 bases and J 2 bases, with 10 bases left between them. The CDR3 runs to 14 residues. Looked up from germline, CDR1 is SGHNT and CDR2 is YENEEA. Here the CDR3 DNA reads TGTGCCAGCAGCTTGAATCAGTTACAAGAGACCCAGTACTTC. Amino acid sequence: CASSLNQLQETQYF. Together with reference TRBV11-3 and TRBJ2-5, the CDR3 gives the full variable domain: EAGVVQSPRYKIIEKKQPVAFWCNPISGHNTLYWYLQNLGQGPELLIRYENEEAVDDSQLPKDRFSAERLKGVDSTLKIQPAELGDSAVYLCASSLNQLQETQYFGPGTRLLVL.

This clone is medium-sized (0.01 to 0.1%) within its sample. The J gene is TRBJ2-1, the V gene TRBV11-3, with 10 bases identical to TRBD2. From germline, CDR1 is SGHNT and CDR2 YENEEA. The CDR3 runs to 15 residues. Trimming removed 2 bases from V and 5 bases from J; junction bases left unmatched: 3. The CDR3 sequence is CASSLTSGAHNEQFF. DNA for the CDR3: TGTGCCAGCAGCTTAACTAGCGGGGCCCACAATGAGCAGTTCTTC.

This clone came up a few times. The chain joins TRBV9 to TRBJ2-1; 8 bases line up with TRBD1. With 4 bases clipped from V and 6 bases from J, the junction kept 6 bases outside the gene matches. Germline V gives CDR1 SGDLS, CDR2 YYNGEE. The CDR3 length is 14 residues. CDR3 nucleotides: TGTGCCAGCAGCCTTCAGGGGGCCATCAATGAGCAGTTCTTC. It translates to CASSLQGAINEQFF.

V is TRBV11-3 and J is TRBJ2-5; D possibly corresponds to TRBD1 (6 bases). Between the trimmed V and J ends, which lost 4 bases and 0 bases, there was a span of 9 bases. The CDR3 is made up of 14 amino acids. Per germline, CDR1 SGHNT and CDR2 YENEEA. Here the CDR3 reads CASSSRQDQETQYF. In nucleotides, the CDR3 is TGTGCCAGCAGCTCTCGACAGGACCAAGAGACCCAGTACTTC.

This clone was observed a handful of times. The chain employs TRBV6-8 and TRBJ1-4; the D gene is possibly TRBD1 (6 bases). This CDR3 comprises 15 residues. V was cut by 3 bases and J by 7 bases, with 15 bases left in between. Looked up from germline, CDR1 is MNHGY and CDR2 is SAAAGT. CDR3 coding DNA: TGTGCCAGCAGTTATTCACCCAGGGGAAGTGAAAAACTGTTTTTT. Amino acids: CASSYSPRGSEKLFF.